This T cell receptor beta chain originates from a study of a mutant IDH1 vaccine in newly diagnosed glioma. Study information: Earlier treatment was radiotherapy, temozolomide, or both, with most getting both.

Of note for this clone: No antigen is known for it.

Noted time point: week 47, end of study. A 20-mer mutant IDH1 peptide at 300 ug was injected subcutaneously with topical imiquimod. Each tumor in the donors was a new WHO grade 3 or 4 astrocytoma, IDH1-mutant and ATRX-lost. CDR1 and CDR2 (germline): SEHNR, FQNEAQ (reference sequence). The CDR3 covers 15 residues. J was trimmed by 5 bases and V by 4 bases; bases with no gene match: 8. This table comes from immunoSEQ multiplex PCR, and its TCRdb copy is limited to in-frame clones, with some not included. This sample yields 20,000 to 30,000 clones, of which 82% are seen a single time; 3% to 4% belongs to the top ten.

The receptor comes from a man aged 40-55 years with glioma. Some clones in this sample may be carry-over from other donors' samples. The input for sequencing was PBMCs, taken from a glioma patient whose treatment included an IDH1 peptide vaccine. The chain links TRBV7-9 to TRBJ1-5; 7 bases are a match to TRBD1. CDR3 sequence (DNA): TGTGCCAGCAGCTCGGGACAGACAGCTTATCAGCCCCAGCATTTT. Amino acids: CASSSGQTAYQPQHF.